Listed below are T cell receptor beta chains from one sample, sequenced in a study of T cell clones after liver transplantation. The protocol was immunoSEQ multiplex PCR, while the TCRdb copy is restricted to in-frame clones and leaves out a portion. In the table there are roughly 97,000 clones, 82% of which are singletons. The starting material was CD4+ T cells from blood, obtained before liver transplant. Source of these receptors: a human donor who received a liver transplant. Both conserved end residues are part of each CDR3. D genes are given only for firm matches. Some rows have no size entry. The others give once, few or many, or a class for an expanded clone.

>-|TRBJ2-2|TRBV2|-
CASSGAGELFF
TGTGCCAGCAGTGGGGCCGGGGAGCTGTTTTTT
>-|TRBJ2-7|TRBV25-1|-
CASSGKGRTYEQYF
TGTGCCAGCAGTGGGAAGGGCAGAACCTACGAGCAGTACTTC
>-|TRBJ1-1|TRBV28|-
CASSFSTAEAFF
TGTGCCAGCAGTTTTTCCACTGCTGAAGCTTTCTTT
>TRBD2|TRBJ2-1|TRBV19|-
CASSRPGLAGDGSYNEQFF
TGTGCCAGTAGTAGGCCGGGACTAGCGGGGGACGGCTCCTACAATGAGCAGTTCTTC
>-|TRBJ2-7|TRBV6-5|-
CASSYSGRTYEQYF
TGTGCCAGCAGTTACTCGGGGCGGACCTACGAGCAGTACTTC
>TRBD2|TRBJ2-1|TRBV7-3|-
CASSPGTSGDEQFF
TGTGCCAGCAGCCCTGGGACTAGCGGGGATGAGCAGTTCTTC
>TRBD2|TRBJ2-7|TRBV5-8|-
CASSQTGTSGGRYEQYF
TGTGCCAGCAGCCAAACCGGGACTAGCGGAGGCCGTTACGAGCAGTACTTC
>-|TRBJ1-2|TRBV28|-
CASSLGTQLYGYTF
TGTGCCAGCAGTTTAGGAACACAGCTTTATGGCTACACCTTC
>-|TRBJ1-1|TRBV6-1|-
CASSMGTEAFF
TGTGCCAGCAGTATGGGCACTGAAGCTTTCTTT
>TRBD1|TRBJ2-5|TRBV19|-
CATTSGTARETQYF
TGTGCCACCACCTCCGGGACAGCGAGGGAGACCCAGTACTTC
>-|TRBJ2-7|TRBV7-9|-
CASRDQGRQNYEQYF
TGTGCCAGCAGGGATCAGGGGCGACAAAACTACGAGCAGTACTTC
>-|TRBJ1-1|TRBV30|once
CAWRREHTEAFF
TGTGCCTGGAGGAGGGAGCACACTGAAGCTTTCTTT
>TRBD2|TRBJ2-1|TRBV15|-
CATSSGGGSSYNEQFF
TGTGCCACCAGCAGTGGTGGCGGGAGCTCCTACAATGAGCAGTTCTTC
>-|TRBJ2-7|TRBV19|-
CASSKNRDAWYEQYF
TGTGCCAGTAGTAAAAACAGGGACGCGTGGTACGAGCAGTACTTC
>-|TRBJ2-5|TRBV7-7|-
CASSAIPRAQETQYF
TGTGCCAGCAGCGCGATCCCCAGGGCCCAAGAGACCCAGTACTTC
>TRBD1|TRBJ2-5|TRBV19|-
CASSPRGQGLQETQYF
TGTGCCAGTAGTCCCCGCGGACAGGGCCTTCAAGAGACCCAGTACTTC
>TRBD1|TRBJ2-4|TRBV19|-
CASSTNRGSKNIQYF
TGTGCCAGTAGTACTAACAGGGGAAGCAAAAACATTCAGTACTTC
>TRBD2|TRBJ2-3|TRBV6-1|-
CASSEGGGRRDTQYF
TGTGCCAGCAGTGAAGGGGGCGGGAGGAGGGATACGCAGTATTTT
>-|TRBJ1-4|TRBV7-9|-
CASKAGPNEKLFF
TGTGCCAGCAAGGCAGGGCCTAATGAAAAACTGTTTTTT
>-|TRBJ2-7|TRBV29-1|-
CSVYMGYEQYF
TGCAGCGTTTACATGGGATACGAGCAGTACTTC
>-|TRBJ1-2|TRBV5-4|-
CASSFKGGLLGGYTF
TGTGCCAGCAGCTTTAAGGGGGGGCTACTGGGCGGCTACACCTTC
>-|TRBJ1-5|TRBV19|once
CASSPRVSVGNQPQHF
TGTGCCAGTAGTCCCCGGGTCTCTGTGGGGAATCAGCCCCAGCATTTT
>-|TRBJ2-7|TRBV7-9|-
CASSLDTDRRSYEQYF
TGTGCCAGCAGCTTAGACACAGACAGGAGGTCCTACGAGCAGTACTTC